This T cell receptor (beta chain) was identified in a study of molecular identifiers for immune sequencing clone quantification. The bulk TCR libraries were made with methods described before and with listed TCR primers. TCRdb used MiXCR to reprocess the PCR reads, holding one entry per CDR3 protein. This sample has under 650,000 distinct CDR3 sequences, with less than 20% found just once. With 3 bases removed from V and 0 bases from J, the gap between germline ends came to 14 bases. The CDR3 loop spans 16 amino acids. Germline loops: CDR1 MNHEY, CDR2 SVGAGI. This clonotype was detected many times. The sequence was collected from a human donor in good health. Some libraries in this study had Jurkat cell RNA spiked in. The chain carries TRBV6-5 and TRBJ1-1, with D unresolved. Sequencing was done on a sample of naive CD8+ T cells from blood, with Jurkat cell RNA spiked in. Subset meaning: FACS-sorted CD8+CD4-CCR7+CD45RA+ naive T cells. The CDR3 is CASSYFFGDMNTEAFF. The CDR3 DNA sequence: TGTGCCAGCAGTTATTTTTTCGGGGATATGAACACTGAAGCTTTCTTT.